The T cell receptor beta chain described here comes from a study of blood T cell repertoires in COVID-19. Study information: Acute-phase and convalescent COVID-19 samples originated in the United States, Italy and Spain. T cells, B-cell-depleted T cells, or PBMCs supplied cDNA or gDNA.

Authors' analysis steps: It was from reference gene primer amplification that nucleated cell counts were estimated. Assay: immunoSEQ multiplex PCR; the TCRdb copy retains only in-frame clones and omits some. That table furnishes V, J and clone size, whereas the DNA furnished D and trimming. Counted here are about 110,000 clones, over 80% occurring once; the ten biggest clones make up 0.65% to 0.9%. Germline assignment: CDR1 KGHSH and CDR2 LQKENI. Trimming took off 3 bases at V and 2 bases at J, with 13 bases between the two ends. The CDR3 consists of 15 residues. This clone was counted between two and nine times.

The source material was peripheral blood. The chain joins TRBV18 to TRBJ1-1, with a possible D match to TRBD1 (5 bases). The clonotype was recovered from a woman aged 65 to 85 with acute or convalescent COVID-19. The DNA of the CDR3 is TGTGCCAGCTCACCGCTTGGGGCCCTTAACACTGAAGCTTTCTTT. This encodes CASSPLGALNTEAFF. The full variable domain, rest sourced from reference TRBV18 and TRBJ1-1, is NAGVMQNPRHLVRRRGQEARLRCSPMKGHSHVYWYRQLPEEGLKFMVYLQKENIIDESGMPKERFSAEFPKEGPSILRIQQVVRGDSAAYFCASSPLGALNTEAFFGQGTRLTVV.